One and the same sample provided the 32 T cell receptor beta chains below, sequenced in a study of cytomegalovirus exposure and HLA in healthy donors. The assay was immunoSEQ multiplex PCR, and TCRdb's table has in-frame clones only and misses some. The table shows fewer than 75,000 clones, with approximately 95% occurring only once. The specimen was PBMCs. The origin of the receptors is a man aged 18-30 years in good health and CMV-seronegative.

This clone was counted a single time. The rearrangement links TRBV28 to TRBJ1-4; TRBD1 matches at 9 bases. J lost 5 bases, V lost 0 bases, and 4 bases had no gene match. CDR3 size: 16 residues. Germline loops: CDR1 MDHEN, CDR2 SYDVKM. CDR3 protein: CASSLWETGGNEKLFF. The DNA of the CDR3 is TGTGCCAGCAGTTTATGGGAGACAGGGGGGAATGAAAAACTGTTTTTT.

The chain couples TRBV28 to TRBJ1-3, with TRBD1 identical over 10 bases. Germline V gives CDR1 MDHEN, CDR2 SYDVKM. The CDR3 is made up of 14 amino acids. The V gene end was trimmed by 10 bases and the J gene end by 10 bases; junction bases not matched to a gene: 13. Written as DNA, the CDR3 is TGTGCCACCGCCCTCGACAGGGGGCTGCCAACCATATATTTT. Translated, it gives CATALDRGLPTIYF.

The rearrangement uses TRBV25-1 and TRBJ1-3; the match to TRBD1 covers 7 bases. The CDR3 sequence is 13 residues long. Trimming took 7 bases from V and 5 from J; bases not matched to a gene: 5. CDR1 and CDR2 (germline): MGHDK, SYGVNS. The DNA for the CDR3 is TGTGCCAGCATCCCGACAGGGAGAAACACCATATATTTT. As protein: CASIPTGRNTIYF.

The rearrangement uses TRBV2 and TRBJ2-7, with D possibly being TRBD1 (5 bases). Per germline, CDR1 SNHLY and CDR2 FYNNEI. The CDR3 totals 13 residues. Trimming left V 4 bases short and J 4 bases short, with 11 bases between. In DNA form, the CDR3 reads TGTGCCAGCAGTGTGGTCAGACAGTACGAGCAGTACTTC. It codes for CASSVVRQYEQYF.

The CDR3 protein is CATSSFIRSANYNEQFF. The CDR3 DNA reads TGTGCCACCAGCAGCTTCATCCGTTCAGCGAACTACAATGAGCAGTTCTTC. The chain carries TRBV15 and TRBJ2-1, with unresolved D. Looked up from germline, CDR1 is LNHNV and CDR2 is YYDKDF (reference sequence). This CDR3 region has 17 residues. With 3 bases removed from V and 3 bases from J, the gap between germline ends came to 18 bases.

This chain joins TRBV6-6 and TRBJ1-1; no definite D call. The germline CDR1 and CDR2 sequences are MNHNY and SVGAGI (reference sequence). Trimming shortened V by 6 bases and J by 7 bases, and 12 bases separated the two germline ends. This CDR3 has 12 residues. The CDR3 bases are TGTGCCAGCAGCCCCGATAGTGGTGAAGCTTTCTTT. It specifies CASSPDSGEAFF.

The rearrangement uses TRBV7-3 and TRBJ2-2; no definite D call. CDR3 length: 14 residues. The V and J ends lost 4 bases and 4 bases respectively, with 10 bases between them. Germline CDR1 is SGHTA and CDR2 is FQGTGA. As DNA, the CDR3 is TGTGCCAGCAGCTCACAATCGGGCACCGGGGAGCTGTTTTTT. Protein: CASSSQSGTGELFF.

The CDR3 protein is CASSLGTEGDGAFF. The CDR3 DNA sequence: TGTGCCAGCAGCTTAGGAACAGAAGGCGATGGAGCTTTCTTT. The chain has TRBV7-6 and TRBJ1-1; no definite D call. Germline CDR1 reads SGHVS; CDR2 reads FNYEAQ. The CDR3 is made up of 14 amino acids. V lost 1 base and J lost 10, with 16 bases in between.

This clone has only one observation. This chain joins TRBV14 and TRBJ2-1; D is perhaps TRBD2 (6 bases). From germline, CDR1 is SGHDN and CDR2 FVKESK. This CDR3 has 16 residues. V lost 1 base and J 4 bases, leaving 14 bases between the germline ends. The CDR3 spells CASSQVVAAIYNEQFF. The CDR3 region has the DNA TGTGCCAGCAGCCAAGTGGTAGCGGCGATATACAATGAGCAGTTCTTC. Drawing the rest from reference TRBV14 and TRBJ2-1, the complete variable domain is EAGVTQFPSHSVIEKGQTVTLRCDPISGHDNLYWYRRVMGKEIKFLLHFVKESKQDESGMPNNRFLAERTGGTYSTLKVQPAELEDSGVYFCASSQVVAAIYNEQFFGPGTRLTVL.

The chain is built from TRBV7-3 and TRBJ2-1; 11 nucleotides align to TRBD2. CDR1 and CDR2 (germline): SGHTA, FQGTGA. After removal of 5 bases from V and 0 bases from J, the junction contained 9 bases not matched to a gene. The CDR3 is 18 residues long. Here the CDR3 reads CASSPLAGGRPSYNEQFF. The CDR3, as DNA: TGTGCCAGCAGCCCCCTAGCGGGGGGTCGGCCCTCCTACAATGAGCAGTTCTTC.

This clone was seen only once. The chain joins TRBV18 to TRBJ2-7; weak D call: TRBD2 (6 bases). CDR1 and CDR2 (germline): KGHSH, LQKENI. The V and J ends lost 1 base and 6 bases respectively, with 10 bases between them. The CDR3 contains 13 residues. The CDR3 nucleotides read TGTGCCAGCTCACCACGGGAGGAGCTCGAGCAGTACTTC. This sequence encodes CASSPREELEQYF.

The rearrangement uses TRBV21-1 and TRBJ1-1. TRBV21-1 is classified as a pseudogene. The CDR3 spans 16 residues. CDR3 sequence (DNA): TGTGCCAGCAGCAAAGTGGAGGAGGGACTGAACACTGAAGCTTTCTTT. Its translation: CASSKVEEGLNTEAFF.

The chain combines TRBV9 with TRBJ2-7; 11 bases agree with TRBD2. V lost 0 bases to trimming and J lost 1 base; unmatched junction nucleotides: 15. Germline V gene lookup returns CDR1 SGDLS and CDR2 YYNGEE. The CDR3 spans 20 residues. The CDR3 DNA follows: TGTGCCAGCAGCGTAGCTAGGGGACAGCTGACTAGCGGGGATTCCTACGAGCAGTACTTC. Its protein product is CASSVARGQLTSGDSYEQYF. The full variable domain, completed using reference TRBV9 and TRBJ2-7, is DSGVTQTPKHLITATGQRVTLRCSPRSGDLSVYWYQQSLDQGLQFLIQYYNGEERAKGNILERFSAQQFPDLHSELNLSSLELGDSALYFCASSVARGQLTSGDSYEQYFGPGTRLTVT.

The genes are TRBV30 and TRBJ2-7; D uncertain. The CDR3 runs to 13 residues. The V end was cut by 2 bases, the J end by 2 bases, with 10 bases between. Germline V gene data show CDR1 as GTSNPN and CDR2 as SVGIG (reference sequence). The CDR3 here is CAWSRQQPYEQYF. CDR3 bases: TGTGCCTGGAGTAGGCAACAGCCCTACGAGCAGTACTTC.

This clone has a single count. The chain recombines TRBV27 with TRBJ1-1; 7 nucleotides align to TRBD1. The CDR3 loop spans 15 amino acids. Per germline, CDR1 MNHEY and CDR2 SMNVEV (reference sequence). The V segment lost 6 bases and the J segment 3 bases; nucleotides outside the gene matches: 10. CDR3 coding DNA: TGTGCCAGCAGCCTCTCCTTGGGACAGCACACTGAAGCTTTCTTT. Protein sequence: CASSLSLGQHTEAFF.

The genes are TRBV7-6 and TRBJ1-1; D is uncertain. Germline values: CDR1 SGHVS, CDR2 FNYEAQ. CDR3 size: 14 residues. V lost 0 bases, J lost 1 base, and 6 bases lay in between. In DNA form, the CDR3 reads TGTGCCAGCAGCTTAGCGGGCGCGAACACTGAAGCTTTCTTT. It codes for CASSLAGANTEAFF.

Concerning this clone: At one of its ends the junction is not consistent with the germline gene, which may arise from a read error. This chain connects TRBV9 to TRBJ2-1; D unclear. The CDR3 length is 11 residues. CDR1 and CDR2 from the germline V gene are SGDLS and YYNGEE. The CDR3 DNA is TGTGCCAGCAGCGTGGGCCCCGAGCTGTTCTTC. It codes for CASSVGPELFF.

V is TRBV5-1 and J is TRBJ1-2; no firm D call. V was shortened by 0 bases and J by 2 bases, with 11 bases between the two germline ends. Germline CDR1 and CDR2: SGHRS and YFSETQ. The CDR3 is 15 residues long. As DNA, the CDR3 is TGCGCCAGCAGCTTGGACGGGGAGGCGAACTATGGCTACACCTTC. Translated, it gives CASSLDGEANYGYTF.

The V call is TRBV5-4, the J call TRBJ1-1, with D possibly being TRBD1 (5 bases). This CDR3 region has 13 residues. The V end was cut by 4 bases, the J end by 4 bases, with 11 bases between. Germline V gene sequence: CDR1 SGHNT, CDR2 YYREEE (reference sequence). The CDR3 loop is CASSRSGVTEAFF. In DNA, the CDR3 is TGTGCCAGCAGCCGATCGGGGGTCACTGAAGCTTTCTTT. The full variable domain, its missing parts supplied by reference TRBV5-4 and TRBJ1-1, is ETGVTQSPTHLIKTRGQQVTLRCSSQSGHNTVSWYQQALGQGPQFIFQYYREEENGRGNFPPRFSGLQFPNYSSELNVNALELDDSALYLCASSRSGVTEAFFGQGTRLTVV.

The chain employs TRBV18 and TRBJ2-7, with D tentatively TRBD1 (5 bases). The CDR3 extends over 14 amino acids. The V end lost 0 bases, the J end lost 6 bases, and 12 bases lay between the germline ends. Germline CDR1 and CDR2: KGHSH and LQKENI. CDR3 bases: TGTGCCAGCTCACCACCGGGCAGGGTGGGCGAGCAGTACTTC. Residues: CASSPPGRVGEQYF.

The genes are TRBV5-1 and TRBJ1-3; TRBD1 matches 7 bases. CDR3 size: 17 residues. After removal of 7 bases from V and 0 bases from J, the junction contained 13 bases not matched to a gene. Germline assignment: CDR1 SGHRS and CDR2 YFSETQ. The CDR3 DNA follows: TGCGCCAGCCGTCGGGACAGAACAGACTACTCTGGAAACACCATATATTTT. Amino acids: CASRRDRTDYSGNTIYF.

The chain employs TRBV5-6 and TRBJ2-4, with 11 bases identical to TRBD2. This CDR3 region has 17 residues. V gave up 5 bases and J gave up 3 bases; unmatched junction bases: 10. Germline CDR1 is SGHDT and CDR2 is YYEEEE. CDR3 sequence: CASSYQLAGGNKNIQYF. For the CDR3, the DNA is TGTGCCAGCAGTTACCAGTTAGCGGGGGGGAACAAAAACATTCAGTACTTC.

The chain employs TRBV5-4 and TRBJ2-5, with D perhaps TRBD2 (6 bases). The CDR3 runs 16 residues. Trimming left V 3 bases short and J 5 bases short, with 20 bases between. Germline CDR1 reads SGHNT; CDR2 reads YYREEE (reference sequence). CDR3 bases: TGTGCCAGCAGCTCGAAAATGGGCGGGGTAGGGGAGACCCAGTACTTC. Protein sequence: CASSSKMGGVGETQYF.

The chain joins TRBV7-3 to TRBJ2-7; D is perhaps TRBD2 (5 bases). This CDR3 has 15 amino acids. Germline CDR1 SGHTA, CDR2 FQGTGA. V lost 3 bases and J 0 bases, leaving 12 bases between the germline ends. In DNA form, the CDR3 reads TGTGCCAGCAGCTTGTATCCGGGGAGCTCCTACGAGCAGTACTTC. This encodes CASSLYPGSSYEQYF. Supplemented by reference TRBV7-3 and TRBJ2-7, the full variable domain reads GAGVSQTPSNKVTEKGKYVELRCDPISGHTALYWYRQSLGQGPEFLIYFQGTGAADDSGLPNDRFFAVRPEGSVSTLKIQRTERGDSAVYLCASSLYPGSSYEQYFGPGTRLTVT.

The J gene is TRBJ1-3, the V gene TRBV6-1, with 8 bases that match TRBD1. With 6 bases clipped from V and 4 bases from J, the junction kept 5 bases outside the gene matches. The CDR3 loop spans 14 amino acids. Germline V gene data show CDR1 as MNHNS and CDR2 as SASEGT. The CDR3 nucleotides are TGTGCCAGCAGGACCGGGACAGGAGGAAACACCATATATTTT. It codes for CASRTGTGGNTIYF.

The DNA for the CDR3 is TGTGCCACCTCCGCGGACAGGGTCAATGAGCAGTTCTTC. This translates into CATSADRVNEQFF. The J gene is TRBJ2-1, the V gene TRBV2; TRBD1 matches 8 bases. CDR1 is SNHLY, CDR2 FYNNEI, per germline. Trimming took 10 bases from V and 6 from J; bases not matched to a gene: 8. CDR3 length: 13 residues. Using reference TRBV2 and TRBJ2-1 for the parts outside the CDR3, the full variable domain is EPEVTQTPSHQVTQMGQEVILRCVPISNHLYFYWYRQILGQKVEFLVSFYNNEISEKSEIFDDQFSVERPDGSNFTLKIRSTKLEDSAMYFCATSADRVNEQFFGPGTRLTVL.

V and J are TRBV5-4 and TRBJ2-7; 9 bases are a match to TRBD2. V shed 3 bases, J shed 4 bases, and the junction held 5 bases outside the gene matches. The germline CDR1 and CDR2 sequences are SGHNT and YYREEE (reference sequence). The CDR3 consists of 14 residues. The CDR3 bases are TGTGCCAGCAGCTCGGAGACTAGCGGTTACGAGCAGTACTTC. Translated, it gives CASSSETSGYEQYF.

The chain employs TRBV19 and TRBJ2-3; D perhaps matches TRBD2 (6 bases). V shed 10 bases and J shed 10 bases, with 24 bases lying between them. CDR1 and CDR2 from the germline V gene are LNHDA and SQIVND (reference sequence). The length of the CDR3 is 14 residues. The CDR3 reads CATAPIEGRWSQYF. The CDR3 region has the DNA TGTGCCACCGCACCCATAGAGGGGAGGTGGTCGCAGTATTTT. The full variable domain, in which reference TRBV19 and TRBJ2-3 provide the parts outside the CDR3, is DGGITQSPKYLFRKEGQNVTLSCEQNLNHDAMYWYRQDPGQGLRLIYYSQIVNDFQKGDIAEGYSVSREKKESFPLTVTSAQKNPTAFYLCATAPIEGRWSQYFGPGTRLTVL.

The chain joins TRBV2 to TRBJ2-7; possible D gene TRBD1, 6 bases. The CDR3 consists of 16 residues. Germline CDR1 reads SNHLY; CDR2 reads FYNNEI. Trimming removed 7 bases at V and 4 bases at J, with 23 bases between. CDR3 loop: CASKVRGNTGFYEQYF. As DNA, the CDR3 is TGTGCCAGCAAAGTAAGGGGGAATACAGGGTTTTACGAGCAGTACTTC. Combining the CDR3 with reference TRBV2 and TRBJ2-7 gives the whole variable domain EPEVTQTPSHQVTQMGQEVILRCVPISNHLYFYWYRQILGQKVEFLVSFYNNEISEKSEIFDDQFSVERPDGSNFTLKIRSTKLEDSAMYFCASKVRGNTGFYEQYFGPGTRLTVT.

CDR3 protein: CASFPGQTTGELFF. The CDR3 DNA reads TGTGCCAGCTTCCCGGGACAGACCACCGGGGAGCTGTTTTTT. The V call is TRBV28, the J call TRBJ2-2, with 7 bases aligning to TRBD1. Germline V CDR1 and CDR2: MDHEN, SYDVKM. This CDR3 has 14 amino acids. The ends lost 8 bases at V and 4 bases at J; junction bases unmatched: 7.

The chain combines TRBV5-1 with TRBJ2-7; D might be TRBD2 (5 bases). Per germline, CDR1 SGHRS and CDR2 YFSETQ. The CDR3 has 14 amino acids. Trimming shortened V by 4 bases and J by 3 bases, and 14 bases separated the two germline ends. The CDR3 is CASSAPSRDYEQYF. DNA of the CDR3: TGCGCCAGCAGCGCACCCTCGAGGGACTACGAGCAGTACTTC. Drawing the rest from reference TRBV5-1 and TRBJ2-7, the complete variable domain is KAGVTQTPRYLIKTRGQQVTLSCSPISGHRSVSWYQQTPGQGLQFLFEYFSETQRNKGNFPGRFSGRQFSNSRSEMNVSTLELGDSALYLCASSAPSRDYEQYFGPGTRLTVT.

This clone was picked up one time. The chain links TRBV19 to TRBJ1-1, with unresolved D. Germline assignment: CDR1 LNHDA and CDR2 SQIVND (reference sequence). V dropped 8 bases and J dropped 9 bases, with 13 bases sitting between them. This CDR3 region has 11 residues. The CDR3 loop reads CASEAGPQAFF. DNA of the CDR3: TGTGCCAGTGAGGCGGGCCCCCAAGCTTTCTTT.